This T cell receptor (beta chain) was sequenced for a study of T cells in Graves' hyperthyroidism and ophthalmopathy (dated by TCRdb to about 2019). Regarding the study in general: Peripheral blood was sampled at the time of initial diagnosis, prior to any treatment. Prospective prediction of ophthalmopathy was tested in an independent validation cohort of 18 to 20 hyperthyroidism patients and roughly 16 patients who later progressed to ophthalmopathy. To identify TCR V-J signatures that set the groups apart, the researchers used a discovery cohort of 90 to 100 patients, made up of 40 to 45 with Graves' ophthalmopathy and approximately 57 with stable Graves' hyperthyroidism. The paper describes TCR Vbeta CDR3 sequencing of about 140 peripheral blood samples, made up of under 50 ophthalmopathy patients, around 73 hyperthyroidism patients and roughly 17 progressor patients. After sampling, hyperthyroidism patients received methimazole starting at 30 mg daily, and ophthalmopathy patients received high-dose intravenous methylprednisolone. For training and testing, the 100 or so patients in the discovery cohort were randomly divided in a 7:3 ratio. In six Graves' hyperthyroidism patients, the study also compared T-cell repertoires from thyroid tissue with T-cell repertoires from blood. General conclusions and limits of the study: During validation, the model predicted progression to ophthalmopathy a median of approximately 6.5 months ahead of onset, with approximately 70% sensitivity and 72% to 85% specificity. A 13 V-J signature model separated ophthalmopathy from stable hyperthyroidism, with nearly 90% sensitivity and just under 84% specificity in cross-validation and 80%/75% in testing. Most expanded thyroid clonotypes (frequency above 0.001) were also detected in blood, a finding suggesting that blood repertoires may reflect thyroid immune responses. Sample size was not statistically predetermined, and blinding of investigators to group allocation was not performed.

This clonotype was recorded at least ten times. Its target antigen remains unknown. The input lacks base qualities; no much larger clone sits a single base away. Between the V and J ends, shortened by 6 bases and 8 bases respectively, the junction contains 23 bases. From the germline V gene, CDR1 is MDHEN and CDR2 is SYDVKM. Inclusive of the bounding cysteine and phenylalanine, the CDR3 is 17 residues long. Solely the CDR3 DNA is kept, with 51 bases framed from the first base. TCR beta CDR3 regions were amplified from RNA transcripts. The first round of RT-PCR for the TCR CDR3 was performed with the HTBI primer set and the Qiagen OneStep RT-PCR kit. The libraries were constructed in a second round of multiplex PCR and then size-selected and purified. Sequencing of the libraries was done on an Illumina HiSeq2000 using paired-end 100 bp reads. The authors' analysis ran thus. SOAPnuke was used to process the raw data, removing reads that contained adapters or uncalled bases, had a mean Phred below 15, or lacked an exact match to the constant primer or identifier. High-quality paired reads were merged with COPE v1.2.5, and unique nucleotide sequences were defined as clonotypes. Clonotypes were aligned to IMGT TRBV, TRBD and TRBJ reference segments using MiTCR v1.1. The analysis was restricted to V-J combinations with a frequency above 0.0001, which together covered 99% to 99.2% of the repertoires. A TCS score was defined as the ratio of F50 (clonal expansion) to E x V (chaos), with BLOSUM62-based TCRdist applied between CDR3 peptides within each V-J. Welch's t-statistics and random forest reduced roughly 540 V-J features to 13, which were used in a naive Bayes classifier (R e1071). The raw public reads went through TCRdb reprocessing: fastp at Q25, MiXCR clone calling, in-frame beta chains kept. Identical CDR3 proteins give one entry, which carries the most common genes and DNA. What appears here as the V and J calls and clone size reflects TCRdb's work, not the paper's. Present in this sample are 250,000 or so distinct CDR3 sequences, 13% to 15% of which were seen just once. Together, the top ten hold roughly 15% of the sample.

Hyperthyroidism patients were newly diagnosed, had a disease duration of under 2 months, and were aged 18 to 65 years. Patients with uncontrolled infections, other autoimmune diseases, pregnancy or lactation were excluded. Clinical symptoms, serum thyroxine and TRAb, thyroid ultrasound, and orbital computed tomography formed the basis for the diagnoses. Blood from progressor patients was collected at the time of first diagnosis with hyperthyroidism, before any ophthalmopathy symptoms had appeared. Ficoll-Paque density gradient centrifugation was used to isolate PBMCs from 9.5 to 10 ml of fresh peripheral blood. Progressor patients were first diagnosed with Graves' hyperthyroidism and then developed ophthalmopathy during follow-up. Total RNA was extracted using Trizol reagent, and RNA quality was assessed on an Agilent 2100 Bioanalyzer.

The sequence came from a woman in her 40s with Graves' hyperthyroidism that later progressed to Graves' ophthalmopathy. This chain joins TRBV28 to TRBJ1-6, with the D gene call left open. The source material was blood. At the DNA level, the sequence is TGTGCCAGCAGACCAGGCAGGTTTTTGCCCCGAGATTCACCCCTCCACTTT. Its protein reads: CASRPGRFLPRDSPLHF.